Listed below are T cell receptor beta chains from one sample, sequenced in a study of shared clonotypes between healthy human individuals. Libraries were prepared by immunoSEQ multiplex PCR; TCRdb keeps only in-frame clonotypes and omits some of them. The sample consists of 2,500,000 or so clones, roughly 92% of them appearing once. The sample taken for sequencing was naive CD4+ T cells from PBMCs. All receptors come from a man younger than 30 in good health. Some clones in this sample may be carry-over from other donors' samples. Both conserved end residues are part of each CDR3. D genes are given only for firm matches. Not every row has a clone size; where given, it reads once, few, many or a size class.

j_call clone_size v_call d_call cdr3_nt cdr3_aa
TRBJ2-1 . TRBV2 TRBD2 TGTGCCAGCAGTGGGCTAGCGGGAGTGGGTGGAGAGCAGTTCTTC CASSGLAGVGGEQFF
TRBJ1-2 few TRBV28 TRBD1 TGTGCCAGCAGGACAGGGGTTAGCTATGGCTACACCTTC CASRTGVSYGYTF
TRBJ2-7 . TRBV2 . TGTGCCAGTCTGAAACAGGGCAGCTCCTACGAGCAGTACTTC CASLKQGSSYEQYF
TRBJ2-5 . TRBV4-2 TRBD2 TGTGCCAGCAGCCAAGAGGGTGTAGCGGGAGGGATGACCCAGTACTTC CASSQEGVAGGMTQYF
TRBJ2-7 . TRBV5-1 TRBD2 TGCGCCAGCAGATTTGGACTAGCGGGAGATGACTACGAGCAGTACTTC CASRFGLAGDDYEQYF
TRBJ2-7 . TRBV28 . TGTGCCAGCAGGCTTCCGGGACGGGGAGGCTTGCAGTACTTC CASRLPGRGGLQYF
TRBJ2-5 . TRBV7-2 . TGTGCCAGCAGCTTTTCCCGTGAGACCCAGTACTTC CASSFSRETQYF
TRBJ2-1 . TRBV28 TRBD1 TGTGCCAGCAGTGGCGGACAGGCCCGCTCCTACAATGAGCAGTTCTTC CASSGGQARSYNEQFF
TRBJ1-2 . TRBV19 . TGTGCCAGTACCACCCGAGCTAACTATGGCTACACCTTC CASTTRANYGYTF
TRBJ2-1 . TRBV21-1 . TGTGCCAGCAGGATAGGGCATGAGCAGTTCTTC CASRIGHEQFF
TRBJ2-1 . TRBV14 TRBD2 TGTGCCAGCAGCCCTTCGACTAGCGGGACCCCCAATGAGCAGTTCTTC CASSPSTSGTPNEQFF
TRBJ1-1 . TRBV28 . TGTGCCAGCAGTTTATGGGAAAATGAAGCTTTCTTT CASSLWENEAFF
TRBJ1-5 . TRBV6-1 TRBD1 TGTGCCAGCAGTGTCAGGCAGGGGGATCAGCCCCAGCATTTT CASSVRQGDQPQHF
TRBJ2-3 . TRBV11-1 . TGTGCCAGCAGCTTAGCGCGAAATCGGGCTAGCACAGATACGCAGTATTTT CASSLARNRASTDTQYF
TRBJ2-5 . TRBV18 . TGTGCCAGCTCACTACAAGAGGAGACCCAGTACTTC CASSLQEETQYF
TRBJ1-2 . TRBV28 . TGTGCCAGCAGTCTGACAAAGAACTATGGCTACACCTTC CASSLTKNYGYTF
TRBJ1-2 . TRBV28 TRBD1 TGTGCCAGCAGCTACGGACAGGGGGTGACTGCCTACACCTTC CASSYGQGVTAYTF
TRBJ2-7 . TRBV2 TRBD1 TGTGCCAGCAGCCCGACAGGGACCCACGAGCAGTACTTC CASSPTGTHEQYF
TRBJ2-7 once TRBV29-1 TRBD1 TGCAGCGTTGCTGACAGGGGGCCCCCCCGCACGGACGAGCAGTACTTC CSVADRGPPRTDEQYF
TRBJ2-7 once TRBV6-1 . TGTGCCAGCAGTGCCGGACTGCAAAGTCAGTACGAGCAGTACTTC CASSAGLQSQYEQYF
TRBJ2-3 . TRBV7-3 . TGTGCCAGCAGCTTAGATGCAGGGGGCACAGATACGCAGTATTTT CASSLDAGGTDTQYF
TRBJ2-1 . TRBV18 . TGTGCCAGCTCACCAGTCGGGGGCTCCTACAATGAGCAGTTCTTC CASSPVGGSYNEQFF
TRBJ2-7 . TRBV25-1 TRBD2 TGTGCCAGCAGTGAATGGACTAGCGGGAGCTACGAGCAGTACTTC CASSEWTSGSYEQYF
TRBJ2-1 . TRBV7-8 TRBD2 TGTGCCAGCAGCCTAACGGGAGGAGCGGTACCCTCCTACAATGAGCAGTTCTTC CASSLTGGAVPSYNEQFF
TRBJ2-7 . TRBV19 TRBD2 TGTGCCAGTAGTATAGGTCGCGGGAGAGTCTCCTACGAGCAGTACTTC CASSIGRGRVSYEQYF
TRBJ2-1 . TRBV27 TRBD2 TGTGCCAGCAGAGCCGCTGGGACTAGCGGGGTCCAGTTCTTC CASRAAGTSGVQFF
TRBJ2-2 . TRBV9 TRBD2 TGTGCCAGCAGCCCTCGTACGGGGACTACTACCGGGGAGCTGTTTTTT CASSPRTGTTTGELFF
TRBJ1-6 . TRBV2 . TGTGCCAGCAGTGGGTTTCCGACCCTACCCCTCCACTTT CASSGFPTLPLHF
TRBJ1-3 . TRBV6-1 . TGTGCCAGCAGTGAAAGCGCCGTTAACTCTGGAAACACCATATATTTT CASSESAVNSGNTIYF
TRBJ2-2 . TRBV2 . TGTGCCAGCAGTGATCCCCTTAAGGAGCTGTTTTTT CASSDPLKELFF
TRBJ2-5 . TRBV28 TRBD1 TGTGCCAGCCGGGGGACAGGGGCCCCACAAGAGACCCAGTACTTC CASRGTGAPQETQYF
TRBJ2-7 . TRBV5-6 TRBD1 TGTGCCAGCAGCCCTAAGGGCAGGGGGCGCTACGAGCAGTACTTC CASSPKGRGRYEQYF
TRBJ1-2 . TRBV12-5 . TGTGCTAGTGGTTTGGGGGTGACGAACTATGGCTACACCTTC CASGLGVTNYGYTF
TRBJ2-3 . TRBV15 . TGTGCCACCAGCAGAGGATCCGGAGGGGCGGTAGATACGCAGTATTTT CATSRGSGGAVDTQYF
TRBJ2-1 once TRBV7-2 . TGTGCCAGCAGCATGGACACCTACAATGAGCAGTTCTTC CASSMDTYNEQFF
TRBJ2-5 . TRBV7-2 . TGTGCCAGCAGCCTCCGCACGGGGGAGACCCAGTACTTC CASSLRTGETQYF
TRBJ2-3 . TRBV7-9 . TGTGCCAGCAGCTTAGGACCCGGGGTTTCGGATACGCAGTATTTT CASSLGPGVSDTQYF
TRBJ1-5 once TRBV12-1 . TGTGCCAGCAGCAAGCCCGGGACAGGGGTCCGTAGCAATCAGCCCCAGCATTTT CASSKPGTGVRSNQPQHF
TRBJ1-1 . TRBV5-1 . TGCGCCAGCAAACCAGGGCGAGGTAACACTGAAGCTTTCTTT CASKPGRGNTEAFF
TRBJ2-7 . TRBV4-2 TRBD2 TGTGCCGGCAGCCAACGGAGCGGGGATCCCCCCTACGAGCAGTACTTC CAGSQRSGDPPYEQYF
TRBJ2-3 . TRBV5-1 TRBD2 TGCGCCAGCAGCCCATGGGTACCTAGCGGGAGATTTCAAGGGGGAGATACGCAGTATTTT CASSPWVPSGRFQGGDTQYF
TRBJ2-1 . TRBV7-2 TRBD2 TGTGCCAGCAGCCTACTTTCCAGCGGGAGGGTTAATGAGCAGTTCTTC CASSLLSSGRVNEQFF
TRBJ2-7 . TRBV2 TRBD1 TGTGCCAGCAGAACCGGGACAGGGGGTTCCTACGAGCAGTACTTC CASRTGTGGSYEQYF
TRBJ2-1 once TRBV11-3 . TGTGCCAGCAGCTTAAGAGGGGCGCCAACTTCCTACAATGAGCAGTTCTTC CASSLRGAPTSYNEQFF
TRBJ2-1 once TRBV30 . TGTGCCTGGAGTGTATCGGTTTCTCCGTTCTTC CAWSVSVSPFF
TRBJ2-7 . TRBV28 TRBD2 TGTGCCAGCAGTTTTGGGATAGCGGGTCCCCGCCACGAGCAGTACTTC CASSFGIAGPRHEQYF
TRBJ2-7 . TRBV2 TRBD1 TGTGCCAGCAAGCCAGGGGGCGTTTCCTACGAGCAGTACTTC CASKPGGVSYEQYF
TRBJ2-1 once TRBV7-2 . TGTGCCAGCAGCCCCATGAGCTCCTACAATGAGCAGTTCTTC CASSPMSSYNEQFF
TRBJ2-5 . TRBV29-1 . TGCAGCGTCCGACCCGAAGGGGAGACCCAGTACTTC CSVRPEGETQYF
TRBJ1-3 . TRBV9 . TGTGCCAGCAGCTCCGCCCCTGGGGGACCGAGCTCTGGAAACACCATATATTTT CASSSAPGGPSSGNTIYF